Following are 21 T cell receptor beta chains from one sample sequenced in a study of blood T cell repertoires in COVID-19. Assay: immunoSEQ multiplex PCR; the TCRdb copy retains only in-frame clones and omits some. The sample has roughly 49,000 clones, about 83% seen once. The specimen was peripheral blood. Receptors originate from a woman of 80 years or more with acute or convalescent COVID-19.

This chain uses TRBV19 with TRBJ1-5, with D possibly matching TRBD1 (5 bases). The CDR3 extends over 15 amino acids. V was clipped by 4 bases and J by 6 bases, with 16 bases between them. CDR1 LNHDA and CDR2 SQIVND come from the germline V gene (reference sequence). The CDR3, as DNA: TGTGCCAGTAGTACAAGACAGTCTGATCTTCAGCCCCAGCATTTT. The encoded protein is CASSTRQSDLQPQHF.

The rearrangement joins TRBV30 to TRBJ1-5; D is unresolved. The CDR3 runs 13 residues. Trimming took off 1 base at V and 6 bases at J, with 10 bases between the two ends. CDR1 and CDR2 from the germline V gene are GTSNPN and SVGIG (reference sequence). CDR3 nucleotides: TGTGCCTGGAGTGAGGCAGGATTTCAGCCCCAGCATTTT. As protein: CAWSEAGFQPQHF.

The chain uses TRBV24-1 and TRBJ2-7, with D possibly matching TRBD1 (7 bases). This CDR3 spans 13 amino acids. Germline CDR1 reads KGHDR; CDR2 reads SFDVKD. Trimming took 12 bases from V and 4 from J, leaving 18 bases between them. The CDR3 region has the DNA TGTGCCGCCCCAACAGGGGAGGAATACGAGCAGTACTTC. As protein: CAAPTGEEYEQYF.

This clone was seen once. The chain is built from TRBV6-5 and TRBJ2-7; TRBD1 agrees at 7 bases. Germline V lookup: CDR1 MNHEY, CDR2 SVGAGI. The CDR3 spans 16 residues. Trimming at V came to 2 bases and at J to 0 bases, leaving 7 bases not matched to a gene. DNA of the CDR3: TGTGCCAGCAGTTACGACAGACAGGGTAGCTCCTACGAGCAGTACTTC. Its translation: CASSYDRQGSSYEQYF.

As concerns this clone: The sample holds other DNA sequences that translate to the same CDR3. The V call is TRBV5-1, the J call TRBJ1-2; D not certain. Germline V CDR1 and CDR2: SGHRS, YFSETQ. Between the trimmed V and J ends, which lost 0 bases and 1 base, there was a span of 4 bases. The CDR3 covers 13 residues. CDR3 residues: CASSLDSNYGYTF. In DNA, the CDR3 is TGCGCCAGCAGCTTGGACAGTAACTATGGCTACACCTTC.

V gene TRBV19 combines with J gene TRBJ1-2; TRBD1 agrees at 8 bases. V shed 8 bases and J 4 bases; nucleotides not matched to a gene: 6. CDR3 length equals 13 residues. Germline CDR1 is LNHDA and CDR2 is SQIVND (reference sequence). The CDR3 DNA follows: TGTGCCAGTCAGGGACAGGAGATCTATGGCTACACCTTC. Translated, it gives CASQGQEIYGYTF. The full variable domain, completed using reference TRBV19 and TRBJ1-2, is DGGITQSPKYLFRKEGQNVTLSCEQNLNHDAMYWYRQDPGQGLRLIYYSQIVNDFQKGDIAEGYSVSREKKESFPLTVTSAQKNPTAFYLCASQGQEIYGYTFGSGTRLTVV.

The genes are TRBV15 and TRBJ1-1; D might be TRBD1 (5 bases). This CDR3 spans 16 amino acids. V was clipped by 0 bases and J by 4 bases, with 15 bases between them. The germline V gene encodes CDR1 LNHNV and CDR2 YYDKDF (reference sequence). The CDR3 protein is CATSREPRLGGTEAFF. The CDR3 region has the DNA TGTGCCACCAGCAGAGAACCCAGACTGGGGGGCACTGAAGCTTTCTTT.

Written as DNA, the CDR3 is TGCGCCAGCGGGCTAAGTGGAACAATGAACACTGAAGCTTTCTTT. Translated, it gives CASGLSGTMNTEAFF. The chain has TRBV5-1 and TRBJ1-1; D call uncertain. Germline CDR1 is SGHRS and CDR2 is YFSETQ. The germline V and J ends were trimmed by 7 bases and 0 bases, with 16 bases remaining between them. This CDR3 region has 15 residues.

The V and J genes are TRBV5-6 and TRBJ1-2; TRBD1 is a possible D gene (5 bases). V was clipped by 4 bases and J by 8 bases, with 12 bases between them. This CDR3 is built from 12 residues. CDR1 and CDR2 from the germline V gene are SGHDT and YYEEEE. The CDR3 DNA reads TGTGCCAGCAGCCCCAGGGCAAGGGGCTACACCTTC. Amino acid sequence: CASSPRARGYTF.

The chain couples TRBV30 to TRBJ1-2, with 7 nucleotides matching TRBD1. V lost 8 bases and J lost 5; bases outside the gene matches: 17. Germline V CDR1 and CDR2: GTSNPN, SVGIG (reference sequence). The CDR3 has 15 residues. CDR3 nucleotides: TGTGCCCGGCTGGTGATACGACAGGGCCTTTATGGCTACACCTTC. Its translation is CARLVIRQGLYGYTF. Based on the CDR3 plus reference TRBV30 and TRBJ1-2, the full variable domain is SQTIHQWPATLVQPVGSPLSLECTVEGTSNPNLYWYRQAAGRGLQLLFYSVGIGQISSEVPQNLSASRPQDRQFILSSKKLLLSDSGFYLCARLVIRQGLYGYTFGSGTRLTVV.

V is TRBV20-1 and J is TRBJ1-6; D is perhaps TRBD1 (5 bases). CDR3 length: 13 residues. Between the trimmed V and J ends, which lost 3 bases and 9 bases, there was a span of 12 bases. CDR1 DFQATT and CDR2 SNEGSKA come from the germline V gene (reference sequence). The CDR3: CSASAREASPLHF. The CDR3 nucleotides are TGCAGTGCTAGTGCCAGGGAGGCTTCACCCCTCCACTTT.

J is TRBJ2-7 and V is TRBV6-5; unclear D gene. V lost 2 bases and J 5 bases, leaving 7 bases between the germline ends. CDR3 size: 12 residues. The germline V gene encodes CDR1 MNHEY and CDR2 SVGAGI. The CDR3 loop reads CASSYQRNEQYF. The CDR3 nucleotides are TGTGCCAGCAGTTACCAGAGGAACGAGCAGTACTTC.

The CDR3: CASSPFTTVEQYF. The CDR3 region has the DNA TGTGCCAGCTCACCATTTACGACAGTCGAGCAGTACTTC. V and J are TRBV18 and TRBJ2-7, with D possibly TRBD1 on 5 matching bases. The CDR3 has 13 amino acids. The V end lost 2 bases, the J end lost 6 bases, and 11 bases lay between the germline ends. CDR1 KGHSH and CDR2 LQKENI come from the germline V gene.

The chain employs TRBV19 and TRBJ1-6; D is undetermined. The length of the CDR3 is 14 residues. CDR1 and CDR2 (germline): LNHDA, SQIVND (reference sequence). Trimming cost V 6 bases and J 0 bases, with 6 bases left between them. The CDR3 region has the DNA TGTGCCAGTAGAGTGAGCTCCTATAATTCACCCCTCCACTTT. Protein product: CASRVSSYNSPLHF.

V is TRBV18 and J is TRBJ1-3; 7 nucleotides align to TRBD1. In germline, CDR1 is KGHSH, CDR2 LQKENI. This CDR3 is built from 14 residues. The J segment lost 3 bases and the V segment lost 5 bases, leaving 4 bases of the junction unmatched. The CDR3 sequence: CASSSDRDGNTIYF. The CDR3 DNA reads TGTGCCAGCTCATCAGACAGGGATGGAAACACCATATATTTT.

The chain employs TRBV29-1 and TRBJ1-5; 8 positions agree with TRBD1. With V trimmed by 7 bases and J by 7 bases, 9 bases remained unmatched. CDR1 and CDR2 from the germline V gene are SQVTM and ANQGSEA. The CDR3 has 13 amino acids. In DNA, the CDR3 is TGCAGCGCCCAGACAGGGGTGAACCAGCCCCAGCATTTT. Its translation: CSAQTGVNQPQHF.

The chain combines TRBV6-5 with TRBJ2-5, with a tentative D call TRBD1 (5 bases). V was pared by 2 bases and J by 5 bases, with 12 bases between. Germline CDR1 is MNHEY and CDR2 is SVGAGI. The length of the CDR3 is 14 residues. CDR3 nucleotide sequence: TGTGCCAGCAGTTACAGAACAGGTGGCGAGACCCAGTACTTC. It translates to CASSYRTGGETQYF.

The table lists this clone with a few counts. The V and J genes are TRBV19 and TRBJ1-1; D perhaps matches TRBD1 (6 bases). The CDR3 totals 14 residues. Germline V gives CDR1 LNHDA, CDR2 SQIVND (reference sequence). Deletions cut 5 bases from V and 1 base from J, with 11 bases between. CDR3 amino acids: CASSAWGQNTEAFF. CDR3 coding DNA: TGTGCCAGTAGTGCCTGGGGACAGAACACTGAAGCTTTCTTT. The entire variable domain, with the rest obtained from reference TRBV19 and TRBJ1-1, is as follows: DGGITQSPKYLFRKEGQNVTLSCEQNLNHDAMYWYRQDPGQGLRLIYYSQIVNDFQKGDIAEGYSVSREKKESFPLTVTSAQKNPTAFYLCASSAWGQNTEAFFGQGTRLTVV.

The J gene is TRBJ2-5, the V gene TRBV18, with unresolved D. Germline lookup yields CDR1 KGHSH and CDR2 LQKENI. Trimming removed 4 bases at V and 2 bases at J, with 8 bases between. CDR3 length equals 13 residues. The CDR3 is CASSQNLQETQYF. Written as DNA, the CDR3 is TGTGCCAGCTCACAAAATCTTCAAGAGACCCAGTACTTC.

The CDR3 DNA reads as TGCGCCAGCAGCCTCCAACAGTCAACTAATGAAAAACTGTTTTTT. Protein product: CASSLQQSTNEKLFF. The chain employs TRBV5-1 and TRBJ1-4; D remains unclear. Germline V lookup: CDR1 SGHRS, CDR2 YFSETQ. The CDR3 has 15 residues. V was pared by 4 bases and J by 0 bases, with 10 bases between. The full variable domain, with the rest looked up from reference TRBV5-1 and TRBJ1-4, is KAGVTQTPRYLIKTRGQQVTLSCSPISGHRSVSWYQQTPGQGLQFLFEYFSETQRNKGNFPGRFSGRQFSNSRSEMNVSTLELGDSALYLCASSLQQSTNEKLFFGSGTQLSVL.

This clone was detected only a few times. V is TRBV5-4 and J is TRBJ1-3, with 11 bases matching TRBD1. The J segment lost 2 bases and the V segment lost 4 bases, leaving 2 bases of the junction unmatched. This CDR3 spans 15 amino acids. The germline gives CDR1 SGHNT, CDR2 YYREEE (reference sequence). The CDR3 sequence is CASSGGQGAGNTIYF. The CDR3 DNA is TGTGCCAGCAGCGGGGGACAGGGGGCTGGAAACACCATATATTTT.